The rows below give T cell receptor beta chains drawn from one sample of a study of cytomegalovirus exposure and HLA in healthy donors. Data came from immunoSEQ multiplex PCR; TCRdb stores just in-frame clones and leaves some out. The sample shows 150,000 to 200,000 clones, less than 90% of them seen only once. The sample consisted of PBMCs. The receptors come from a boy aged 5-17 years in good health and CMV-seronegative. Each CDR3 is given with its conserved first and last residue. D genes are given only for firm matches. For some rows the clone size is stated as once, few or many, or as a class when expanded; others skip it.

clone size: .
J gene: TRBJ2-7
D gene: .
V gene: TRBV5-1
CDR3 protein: CASSLAQTYEQYF
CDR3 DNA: TGCGCCAGCAGCTTGGCTCAGACCTACGAGCAGTACTTC

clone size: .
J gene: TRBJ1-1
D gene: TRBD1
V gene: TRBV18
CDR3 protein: CASSRRQGISTEAFF
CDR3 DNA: TGTGCCAGCTCTCGGAGACAGGGGATCAGCACTGAAGCTTTCTTT

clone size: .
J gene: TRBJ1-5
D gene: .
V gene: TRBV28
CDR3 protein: CASSSPLGLNSNQPQHF
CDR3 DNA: TGTGCCAGCAGTTCCCCTCTCGGACTCAATAGCAATCAGCCCCAGCATTTT

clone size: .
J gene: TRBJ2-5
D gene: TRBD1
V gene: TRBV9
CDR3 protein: CASSTTGTGGAETQYF
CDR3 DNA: TGTGCCAGCAGCACTACCGGGACAGGGGGCGCGGAGACCCAGTACTTC

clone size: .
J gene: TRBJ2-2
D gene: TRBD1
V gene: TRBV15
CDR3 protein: CATSSYGQGMAGELFF
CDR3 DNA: TGTGCCACCAGCTCTTACGGACAGGGAATGGCCGGGGAGCTGTTTTTT

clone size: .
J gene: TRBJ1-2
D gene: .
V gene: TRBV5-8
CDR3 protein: CASSLTVSYGYTF
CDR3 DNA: TGTGCCAGCAGCTTGACAGTAAGCTATGGCTACACCTTC

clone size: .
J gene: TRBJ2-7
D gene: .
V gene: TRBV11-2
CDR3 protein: CASSQTTEQYF
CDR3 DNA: TGTGCCAGCAGCCAGACTACGGAGCAGTACTTC

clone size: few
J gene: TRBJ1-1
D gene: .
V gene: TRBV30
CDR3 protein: CAWTLNRNTEAFF
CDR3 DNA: TGTGCCTGGACCCTAAACAGGAACACTGAAGCTTTCTTT

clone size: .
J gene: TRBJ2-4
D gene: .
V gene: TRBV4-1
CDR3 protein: CASSPRTAVAKNIQYF
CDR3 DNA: TGCGCCAGCAGCCCACGGACAGCGGTAGCCAAAAACATTCAGTACTTC

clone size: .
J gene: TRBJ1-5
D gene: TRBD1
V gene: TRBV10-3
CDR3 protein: CAIGQGTYQPQHF
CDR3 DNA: TGTGCCATTGGACAGGGAACATATCAGCCCCAGCATTTT

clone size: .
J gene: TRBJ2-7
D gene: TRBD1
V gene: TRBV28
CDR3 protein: CASSLRTGRLTYEQYF
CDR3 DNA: TGTGCCAGCAGTTTGCGGACAGGAAGGCTAACCTACGAGCAGTACTTC

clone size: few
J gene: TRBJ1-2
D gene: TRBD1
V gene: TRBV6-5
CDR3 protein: CASSRDRDGFYGYTF
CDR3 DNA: TGTGCCAGCAGTAGGGACAGGGACGGATTCTATGGCTACACCTTC

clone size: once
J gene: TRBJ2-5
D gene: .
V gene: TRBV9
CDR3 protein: CASSVAQGMVETQYF
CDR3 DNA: TGTGCCAGCAGCGTAGCTCAGGGAATGGTAGAGACCCAGTACTTC

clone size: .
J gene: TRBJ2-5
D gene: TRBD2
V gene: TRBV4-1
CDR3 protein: CASSQDSDGMGGLETQYF
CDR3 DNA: TGCGCCAGCAGCCAAGACTCCGATGGGATGGGAGGGTTGGAGACCCAGTACTTC

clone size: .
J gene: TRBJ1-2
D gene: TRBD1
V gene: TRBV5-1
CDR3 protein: CASSNRTGGANYGYTF
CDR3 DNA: TGCGCCAGCAGTAACCGGACAGGGGGGGCTAACTATGGCTACACCTTC

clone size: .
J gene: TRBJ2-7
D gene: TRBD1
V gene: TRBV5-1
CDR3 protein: CASSLDRGSEQYF
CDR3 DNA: TGCGCCAGCAGCTTGGACAGGGGTAGCGAGCAGTACTTC

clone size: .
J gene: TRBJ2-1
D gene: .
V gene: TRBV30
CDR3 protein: CAWSVPRGGVSSYNEQFF
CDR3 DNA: TGTGCCTGGAGTGTACCGAGGGGGGGAGTAAGCTCCTACAATGAGCAGTTCTTC

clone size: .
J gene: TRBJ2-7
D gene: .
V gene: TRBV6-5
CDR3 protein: CASSTTSYEQYF
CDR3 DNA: TGTGCCAGCAGTACGACAAGCTACGAGCAGTACTTC

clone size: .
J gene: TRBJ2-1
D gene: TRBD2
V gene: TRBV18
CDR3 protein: CASSPTPGRLNNEQFF
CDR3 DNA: TGTGCCAGCTCACCGACCCCCGGGAGGCTCAACAATGAGCAGTTCTTC

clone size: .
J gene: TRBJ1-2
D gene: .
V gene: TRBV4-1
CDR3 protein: CASSQDGWAGTPQGDNYGYTF
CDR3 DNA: TGCGCCAGCAGCCAAGATGGATGGGCGGGGACCCCCCAAGGGGATAACTATGGCTACACCTTC

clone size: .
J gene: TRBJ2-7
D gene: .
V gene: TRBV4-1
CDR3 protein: CARGASSYEQYF
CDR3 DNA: TGCGCCAGAGGAGCGTCGTCCTACGAGCAGTACTTC

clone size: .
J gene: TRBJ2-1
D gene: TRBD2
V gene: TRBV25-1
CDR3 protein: CASSSHRGGFDEQFF
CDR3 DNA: TGTGCCAGCAGTTCCCACCGGGGGGGGTTTGATGAGCAGTTCTTC

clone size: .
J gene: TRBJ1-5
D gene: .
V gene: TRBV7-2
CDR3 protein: CASSLGGGSNQPQHF
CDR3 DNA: TGTGCCAGCAGCTTAGGTGGGGGGAGTAATCAGCCCCAGCATTTT

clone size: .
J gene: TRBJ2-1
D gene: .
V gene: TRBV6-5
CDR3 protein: CASSDRQDEQFF
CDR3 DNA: TGTGCCAGCAGTGATAGGCAGGATGAGCAGTTCTTC

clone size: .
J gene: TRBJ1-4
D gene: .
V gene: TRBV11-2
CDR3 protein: CASSLFREISEKLFF
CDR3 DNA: TGTGCCAGCAGCTTATTTCGCGAGATTAGTGAAAAACTGTTTTTT